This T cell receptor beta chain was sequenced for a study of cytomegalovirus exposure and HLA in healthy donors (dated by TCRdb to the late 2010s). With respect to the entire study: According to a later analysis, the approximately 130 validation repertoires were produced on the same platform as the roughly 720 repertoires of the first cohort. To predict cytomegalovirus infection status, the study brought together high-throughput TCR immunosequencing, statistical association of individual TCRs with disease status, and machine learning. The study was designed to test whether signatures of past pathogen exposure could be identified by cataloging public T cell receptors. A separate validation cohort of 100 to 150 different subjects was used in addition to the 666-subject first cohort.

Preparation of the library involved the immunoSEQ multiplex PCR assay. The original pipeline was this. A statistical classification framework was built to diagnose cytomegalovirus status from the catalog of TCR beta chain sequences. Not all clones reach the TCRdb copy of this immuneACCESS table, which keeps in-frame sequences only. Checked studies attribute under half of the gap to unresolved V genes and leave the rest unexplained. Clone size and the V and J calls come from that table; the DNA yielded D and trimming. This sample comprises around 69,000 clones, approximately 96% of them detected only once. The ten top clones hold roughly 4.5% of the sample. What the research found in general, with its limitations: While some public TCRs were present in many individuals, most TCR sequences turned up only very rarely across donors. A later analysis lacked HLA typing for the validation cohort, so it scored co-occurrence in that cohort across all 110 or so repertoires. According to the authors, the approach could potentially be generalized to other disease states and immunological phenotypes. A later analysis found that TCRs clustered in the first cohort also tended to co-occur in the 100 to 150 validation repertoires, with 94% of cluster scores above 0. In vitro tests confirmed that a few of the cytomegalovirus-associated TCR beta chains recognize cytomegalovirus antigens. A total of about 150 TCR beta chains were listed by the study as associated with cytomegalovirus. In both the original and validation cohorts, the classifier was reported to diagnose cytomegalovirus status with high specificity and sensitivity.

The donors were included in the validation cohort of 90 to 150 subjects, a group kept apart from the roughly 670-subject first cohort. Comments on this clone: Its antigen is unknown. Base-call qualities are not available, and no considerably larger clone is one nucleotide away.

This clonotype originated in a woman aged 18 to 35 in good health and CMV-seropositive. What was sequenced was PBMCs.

The nucleotide sequence reads TGTGCCAGCATACGGACAGGGGCGAACCAGCCCCAGCATTTT. Translated, it gives CASIRTGANQPQHF. The V and J genes are TRBV6-4 and TRBJ1-5, and 9 bases in between align with TRBD1. The CDR3 sequence holds 14 residues, the cysteine and phenylalanine included. The read is trimmed to its CDR3 DNA, 42 bases read in frame from base 1. As encoded in the germline V gene, CDR1 is MRHNA while CDR2 is SNTAGT. V loses 7 bases at its end and J loses 7 bases; junction bases beyond the gene matches: 8.